What follows describes a single T cell receptor beta chain. TRAV- and TRBV-specific primers were used for first-strand cDNA, which covered alpha and beta chains. Both a constant-region primer and a V-primer adapter served to amplify TCRs across approximately 19 PCR cycles. TCRdb independently ran MiXCR on the reads; one entry per CDR3 protein. The data show around 99,000 distinct CDR3 sequences, with 9% to 9.5% seen just once and around 0.98% held by the top ten. Time point described: before trial treatment. The germline V gene has CDR1 MDHEN and CDR2 SYDVKM. CDR3 length: 15 amino acids. V gave up 8 bases and J gave up 1 base; unmatched junction bases: 8. This specimen comes from a study of low-dose radiotherapy and immunotherapy resistance in tumors.

This clonotype was sampled from a male donor with prostate cancer. The V call is TRBV28, the J call TRBJ1-2; 9 bases line up with TRBD1. Sequenced material: PBMCs, taken before treatment. CDR3 in amino acids: CASRGQGLVNYGYTF. CDR3 in DNA: TGTGCCAGCCGAGGACAGGGGCTAGTTAACTATGGCTACACCTTC.